This TCR beta chain was identified during a study of blood T cell repertoires in COVID-19. Overall study context: Some COVID-19 samples were acute and others convalescent; all came from the United States, Italy and Spain. Nucleic acid was either cDNA or gDNA, and it came from T cells, B-cell-depleted T cells, or PBMCs.

The method was immunoSEQ multiplex PCR; TCRdb's version includes in-frame clones alone and lacks a portion of them. The repertoire holds around 170,000 clones, with over 70% as singletons. J was trimmed by 9 bases and V by 3 bases; bases with no gene match: 6. Germline CDR1 and CDR2: SNHLY and FYNNEI. The CDR3 has 13 residues. This clonotype originated in a woman aged 55-69 years with acute or convalescent COVID-19. What was sequenced was peripheral blood. The V and J genes are TRBV2 and TRBJ2-7; 9 positions match TRBD1. The chain's CDR3 is CASSETGTGTQYF. The CDR3 DNA is TGTGCCAGCAGTGAGACGGGGACAGGGACGCAGTACTTC.